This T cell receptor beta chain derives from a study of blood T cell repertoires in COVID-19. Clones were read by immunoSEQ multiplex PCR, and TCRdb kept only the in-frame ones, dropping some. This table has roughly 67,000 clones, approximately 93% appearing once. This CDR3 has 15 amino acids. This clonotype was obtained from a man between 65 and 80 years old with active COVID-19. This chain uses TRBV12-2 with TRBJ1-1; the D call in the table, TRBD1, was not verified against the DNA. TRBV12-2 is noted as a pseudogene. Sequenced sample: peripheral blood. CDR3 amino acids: CASRLDMRQNTEAFF. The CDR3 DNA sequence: TGTGCAAGTCGCTTAGATATGCGACAGAACACTGAAGCTTTCTTT.